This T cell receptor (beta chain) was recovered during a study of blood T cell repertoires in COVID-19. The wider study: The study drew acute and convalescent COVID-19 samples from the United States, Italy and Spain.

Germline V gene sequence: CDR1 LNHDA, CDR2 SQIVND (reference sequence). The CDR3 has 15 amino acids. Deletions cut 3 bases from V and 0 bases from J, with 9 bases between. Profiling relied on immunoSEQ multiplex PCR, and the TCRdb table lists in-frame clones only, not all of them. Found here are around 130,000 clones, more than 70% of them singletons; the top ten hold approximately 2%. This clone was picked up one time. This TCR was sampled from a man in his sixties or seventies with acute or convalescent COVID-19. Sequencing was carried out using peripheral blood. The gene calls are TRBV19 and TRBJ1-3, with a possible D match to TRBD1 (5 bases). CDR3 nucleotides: TGTGCCAGTAGTATGTTGCAGGGCTCTGGAAACACCATATATTTT. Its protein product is CASSMLQGSGNTIYF.